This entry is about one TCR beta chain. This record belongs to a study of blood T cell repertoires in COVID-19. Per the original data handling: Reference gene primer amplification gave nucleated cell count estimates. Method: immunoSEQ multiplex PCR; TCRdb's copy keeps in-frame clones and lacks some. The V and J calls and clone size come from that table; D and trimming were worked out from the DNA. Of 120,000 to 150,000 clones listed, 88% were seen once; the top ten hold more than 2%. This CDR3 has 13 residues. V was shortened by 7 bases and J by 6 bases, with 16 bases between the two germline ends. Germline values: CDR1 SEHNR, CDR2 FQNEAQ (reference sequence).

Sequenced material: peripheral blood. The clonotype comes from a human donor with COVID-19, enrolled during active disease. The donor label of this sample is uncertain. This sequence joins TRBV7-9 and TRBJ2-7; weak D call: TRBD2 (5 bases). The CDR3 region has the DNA TGTGCCAGCACCACAGTTTCGGGGTTCGAGCAGTACTTC. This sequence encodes CASTTVSGFEQYF.